The next 17 T cell receptor beta chains were all read from a single sample in a study of cytomegalovirus exposure and HLA in healthy donors. The primer mix had 60 Vbeta and 13 Jbeta primers. Sequencing used immunoSEQ multiplex PCR; TCRdb keeps in-frame clones, though not all of them. The table lists fewer than 150,000 clones, roughly 82% of them singletons. Sequenced material: PBMCs. All receptors come from a human donor in good health.

The gene calls are TRBV5-1 and TRBJ2-1; a weak D match, TRBD1 (5 bases). V was clipped by 0 bases and J by 5 bases, with 21 bases between them. CDR1 is SGHRS and CDR2 is YFSETQ in the germline V gene. The CDR3 length is 18 residues. CDR3 sequence reads: CASSLVGIATQGNNEQFF. In DNA form, the CDR3 reads TGCGCCAGCAGCTTGGTTGGGATAGCTACTCAGGGTAACAATGAGCAGTTCTTC.

CDR3 nucleotide sequence: TGTGCCAGCAGCTCCCGGTTGGCGGGAGGGCCCGATACGCAGTATTTT. Amino acid sequence: CASSSRLAGGPDTQYF. This chain joins TRBV7-2 and TRBJ2-3; 9 bases align to TRBD2. The CDR3 loop spans 16 amino acids. The J segment lost 6 bases and the V segment lost 4 bases, leaving 11 bases of the junction unmatched. The germline gives CDR1 SGHTA, CDR2 FQGNSA.

The CDR3 here is CASSLSPRTGSSYEQYF. The CDR3 nucleotides read TGTGCCAGCAGTTTATCCCCCCGGACGGGAAGCTCCTACGAGCAGTACTTC. The V call is TRBV28, the J call TRBJ2-7; weak D call: TRBD2 (5 bases). Looked up from germline, CDR1 is MDHEN and CDR2 is SYDVKM. CDR3 length: 17 amino acids. Trimming stripped 1 base from V and 0 bases from J, with 16 bases between.

The chain combines TRBV28 with TRBJ1-1; D unclear. Germline CDR1 MDHEN, CDR2 SYDVKM. This CDR3 spans 15 amino acids. Trimming stripped 8 bases from V and 1 base from J, with 17 bases between. The chain's CDR3 is CASSETHGRNTEAFF. The CDR3 DNA reads TGTGCCAGCTCTGAAACTCACGGTAGGAACACTGAAGCTTTCTTT.

V gene TRBV11-3 combines with J gene TRBJ2-3; 11 nucleotides align to TRBD2. Germline values: CDR1 SGHNT, CDR2 YENEEA. The V segment lost 6 bases and the J segment 4 bases; nucleotides outside the gene matches: 15. The CDR3 totals 18 residues. In DNA form, the CDR3 reads TGTGCCAGCAGTCCAGGGGGCTGGCTAGCGGGAGGCGCAGATACGCAGTATTTT. Amino acids: CASSPGGWLAGGADTQYF. Filled out from reference TRBV11-3 and TRBJ2-3, the complete variable domain reads EAGVVQSPRYKIIEKKQPVAFWCNPISGHNTLYWYLQNLGQGPELLIRYENEEAVDDSQLPKDRFSAERLKGVDSTLKIQPAELGDSAVYLCASSPGGWLAGGADTQYFGPGTRLTVL.

This chain uses TRBV5-1 with TRBJ1-1; D remains ambiguous. The germline V and J ends were trimmed by 0 bases and 3 bases, with 9 bases remaining between them. CDR3 size: 14 residues. Germline V gene sequence: CDR1 SGHRS, CDR2 YFSETQ. In DNA form, the CDR3 reads TGCGCCAGCAGCTTGGAGGGAGGGCACACTGAAGCTTTCTTT. This gives the protein CASSLEGGHTEAFF.

The rearrangement links TRBV6-1 to TRBJ2-7; 7 bases match TRBD2. Trimming cost V 7 bases and J 3 bases; bases outside gene matches: 9. CDR3 length: 14 residues. CDR1 is MNHNS and CDR2 is SASEGT in the germline V gene. The CDR3, as DNA: TGTGCCAGCACGCGCAGGACTAGGGGCTACGAGCAGTACTTC. Translating it yields CASTRRTRGYEQYF.

The gene calls are TRBV7-2 and TRBJ1-5; the match to TRBD1 covers 8 bases. There are 13 residues in the CDR3. In germline, CDR1 is SGHTA, CDR2 FQGNSA. Losses at the gene ends were 3 bases for V and 5 bases for J; bases not matched to a gene: 0. The CDR3 DNA follows: TGTGCCAGCAGCTTGACAGGGGATCAGCCCCAGCATTTT. This gives the protein CASSLTGDQPQHF.

This clone has a single count. V and J are TRBV5-5 and TRBJ2-7; D might be TRBD2 (5 bases). The germline V gene has CDR1 SGHKS and CDR2 YYEKEE (reference sequence). Trimming took 4 bases from V and 4 from J, leaving 18 bases between them. The CDR3 has 15 residues. In nucleotides, the CDR3 is TGTGCCAGCAGCCCCTGGACGGGATTTTGGTACGAGCAGTACTTC. This sequence encodes CASSPWTGFWYEQYF.

J is TRBJ1-2 and V is TRBV28; maybe TRBD1 (5 bases). The CDR3 extends over 15 amino acids. Per germline, CDR1 MDHEN and CDR2 SYDVKM. V lost 1 base and J lost 5, with 14 bases in between. Written as DNA, the CDR3 is TGTGCCAGCAGTTTATCAAACAGGCCACATTATGGCTACACCTTC. Translating gives CASSLSNRPHYGYTF.

This clone has a handful of counts. The V call is TRBV5-6, the J call TRBJ2-7; D not certain. The CDR3 extends over 13 amino acids. V dropped 0 bases and J dropped 0 bases, with 4 bases sitting between them. CDR1 is SGHDT, CDR2 YYEEEE, per germline. DNA of the CDR3: TGTGCCAGCAGCTTGGGGAGCTCCTACGAGCAGTACTTC. Its translation: CASSLGSSYEQYF.

This clone was detected a few times. The CDR3 reads CASSLTGDKETQYF. The CDR3 region has the DNA TGTGCCAGCAGCTTAACAGGGGACAAAGAGACCCAGTACTTC. The rearrangement links TRBV28 to TRBJ2-5, with TRBD1 matching over 7 bases. Germline-derived CDR1 and CDR2 are MDHEN and SYDVKM. The CDR3 has 14 residues. V was pared by 6 bases and J by 3 bases, with 7 bases of the junction left unmatched.

CDR3 sequence reads: CASSYHRVQTGELFF. In DNA form, the CDR3 reads TGTGCCAGCAGTTATCACAGGGTGCAAACCGGGGAGCTGTTTTTT. The chain recombines TRBV28 with TRBJ2-2; D might be TRBD1 (6 bases). This CDR3 spans 15 amino acids. Between the trimmed V and J ends, which lost 4 bases and 5 bases, there was a span of 14 bases. Germline lookup yields CDR1 MDHEN and CDR2 SYDVKM.

This clone was counted a single time. This chain uses TRBV6-1 with TRBJ1-4; D perhaps matches TRBD1 (5 bases). The CDR3 has 15 residues. Germline V gives CDR1 MNHNS, CDR2 SASEGT. Trimming removed 4 bases from V and 7 bases from J, with 16 bases in between. CDR3 loop: CASSGRRAGGEKLFF. The CDR3 DNA follows: TGTGCCAGCAGTGGGCGGAGAGCCGGGGGTGAAAAACTGTTTTTT.

The rearrangement joins TRBV19 to TRBJ1-1, with D hard to call. Trimming shortened V by 1 base and J by 0 bases, and 15 bases separated the two germline ends. Germline lookup yields CDR1 LNHDA and CDR2 SQIVND (reference sequence). The CDR3 is 17 amino acids. The CDR3 DNA sequence: TGTGCCAGTAGTATAGTCGGGGAAATCCCCATGAACACTGAAGCTTTCTTT. It is translated as CASSIVGEIPMNTEAFF.

The genes are TRBV7-2 and TRBJ1-2; D is uncertain. Trimming cost V 5 bases and J 4 bases, with 11 bases left between them. Per the germline V gene, CDR1 is SGHTA and CDR2 is FQGNSA. CDR3 length: 13 amino acids. CDR3 sequence reads: CASSIRRGYGYTF. The CDR3 region has the DNA TGTGCCAGCAGCATCCGACGGGGCTATGGCTACACCTTC. The full variable domain, with the rest looked up from reference TRBV7-2 and TRBJ1-2, is GAGVSQSPSNKVTEKGKDVELRCDPISGHTALYWYRQSLGQGLEFLIYFQGNSAPDKSGLPSDRFSAERTGGSVSTLTIQRTQQEDSAVYLCASSIRRGYGYTFGSGTRLTVV.

The chain couples TRBV11-2 to TRBJ2-7, with unresolved D. Trimming pared 5 bases from V and 3 bases from J, leaving 5 bases between. The CDR3 sequence is 11 residues long. In germline, CDR1 is SGHAT, CDR2 FQNNGV. CDR3 sequence: CASSPGYEQYF. As DNA, the CDR3 is TGTGCCAGCAGCCCCGGCTACGAGCAGTACTTC.